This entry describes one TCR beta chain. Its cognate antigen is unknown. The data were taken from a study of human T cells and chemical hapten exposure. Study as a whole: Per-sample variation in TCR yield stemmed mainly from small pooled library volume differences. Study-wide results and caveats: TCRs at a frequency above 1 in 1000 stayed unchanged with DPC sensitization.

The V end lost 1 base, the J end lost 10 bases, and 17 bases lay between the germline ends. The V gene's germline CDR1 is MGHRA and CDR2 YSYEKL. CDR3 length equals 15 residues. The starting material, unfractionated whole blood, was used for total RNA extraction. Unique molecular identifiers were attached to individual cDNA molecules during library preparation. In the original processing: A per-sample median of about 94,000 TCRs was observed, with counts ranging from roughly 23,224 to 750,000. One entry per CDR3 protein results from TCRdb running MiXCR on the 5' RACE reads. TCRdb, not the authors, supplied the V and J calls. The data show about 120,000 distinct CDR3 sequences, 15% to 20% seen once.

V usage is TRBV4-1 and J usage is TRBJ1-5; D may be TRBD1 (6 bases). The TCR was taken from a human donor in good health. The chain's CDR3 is CASSQGTAEATPQHF. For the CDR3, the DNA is TGCGCCAGCAGCCAAGGGACAGCCGAGGCGACCCCCCAGCATTTT.